These 16 T cell receptor beta chains were sequenced from one sample in a study of post-analysis software for immune sequencing data. Study-wide findings and caveats: With TRBV5-6, TRBV5-1 and TRBV20-1 included, about five TRBV segments were more frequent in patients than in controls.

These TCRs' antigens remain unknown. TCR beta libraries were prepared from cDNA with unique molecular identifiers. Each CDR3 protein gets one entry after TCRdb re-called the PCR reads with MiXCR. Of approximately 440,000 distinct CDR3 sequences listed, nearly 45% were seen once; the top ten hold about 12%. Sequenced sample: blood. These TCRs come from a girl under 18 with multiple sclerosis.

This chain connects TRBV5-1 to TRBJ2-1; 10 nucleotides line up with TRBD2. The CDR3 extends over 19 amino acids. J gave up 10 bases and V 0 bases, and 19 bases lay outside the gene matches. CDR1 is SGHRS and CDR2 is YFSETQ in the germline V gene. The CDR3 sequence is CASSLVGPLTSGRAGEQFF. CDR3 coding DNA: TGCGCCAGCAGCTTGGTAGGCCCTTTGACGAGCGGGAGGGCCGGAGAGCAGTTCTTC.

This CDR3 reads CASSLEGAKNTEAFF. CDR3 sequence (DNA): TGTGCCAGCAGCTTAGAAGGGGCAAAGAACACTGAAGCTTTCTTT. The gene calls are TRBV7-9 and TRBJ1-1; D may be TRBD1 (5 bases). V lost 1 base and J lost 1, with 10 bases in between. CDR1 and CDR2 from the germline V gene are SEHNR and FQNEAQ (reference sequence). The CDR3 has 15 residues. Full variable domain (missing parts from reference TRBV7-9 and TRBJ1-1): DTGVSQNPRHKITKRGQNVTFRCDPISEHNRLYWYRQTLGQGPEFLTYFQNEAQLEKSRLLSDRFSAERPKGSFSTLEIQRTEQGDSAMYLCASSLEGAKNTEAFFGQGTRLTVV.

This chain connects TRBV15 to TRBJ1-2; 9 nucleotides align to TRBD1. Germline trimming cut 1 base from V and 5 bases from J; bases unmatched to any gene: 11. The germline CDR1 and CDR2 sequences are LNHNV and YYDKDF (reference sequence). The CDR3 covers 17 residues. In DNA, the CDR3 is TGTGCCACCAGCAGAGTCCCTCCGGGGACAGGGTTATATGGCTACACCTTC. Amino acids: CATSRVPPGTGLYGYTF.

V and J are TRBV29-1 and TRBJ2-7; D tentatively reads TRBD1 or TRBD2 (5 bases each). CDR1 SQVTM and CDR2 ANQGSEA come from the germline V gene. This CDR3 is 12 amino acids long. V was cut by 5 bases and J by 3 bases, with 11 bases left in between. The CDR3 is CSVLERGYEQYF. CDR3 coding DNA: TGCAGCGTTTTAGAGAGGGGCTACGAGCAGTACTTC.

This clonotype was counted a few times. The chain has TRBV20-1 and TRBJ2-5; D tentatively fits TRBD1 or TRBD2 (5 bases each). The CDR3 totals 14 residues. Germline CDR1 is DFQATT and CDR2 is SNEGSKA (reference sequence). Trimming cost V 1 base and J 5 bases, with 14 bases left between them. The CDR3 region is CSARAGREAETQYF. CDR3 DNA: TGCAGTGCTAGAGCGGGACGTGAGGCCGAGACCCAGTACTTC.

This clonotype was counted only a few times. V usage is TRBV28 and J usage is TRBJ2-5; TRBD2 agrees at 10 bases. J was trimmed by 5 bases and V by 6 bases; bases with no gene match: 0. This CDR3 region has 12 residues. Per the germline V gene, CDR1 is MDHEN and CDR2 is SYDVKM. The CDR3 sequence: CASRAGGETQYF. The CDR3 DNA is TGTGCCAGCAGAGCGGGAGGGGAGACCCAGTACTTC.

The chain links TRBV5-1 to TRBJ2-1; TRBD1 aligns across 7 bases. The length of the CDR3 is 13 residues. Trimming removed 4 bases from V and 7 bases from J; junction bases left unmatched: 5. In germline, CDR1 is SGHRS, CDR2 YFSETQ. CDR3 loop: CASSTHRGNEQFF. CDR3 sequence (DNA): TGCGCCAGCAGCACGCACAGGGGAAATGAGCAGTTCTTC.

The chain couples TRBV12-3 or TRBV12-4 to TRBJ2-1, with 15 bases matching TRBD2. Trimming at V came to 5 bases and at J to 0 bases, leaving 8 bases not matched to a gene. CDR3 length: 19 residues. CDR3: CASSNDGTSGGSSYNEQFF. The CDR3 DNA reads TGTGCCAGCAGTAATGACGGGACTAGCGGGGGGAGCTCCTACAATGAGCAGTTCTTC.

Worth noting for this clonotype: A junction end diverges from the germline sequence, so it may reflect a read error. The V and J genes are TRBV10-3 and TRBJ2-7, with TRBD1 matching over 8 bases. The CDR3 runs to 15 residues. Germline lookup yields CDR1 ENHRY and CDR2 SYGVKD. The CDR3 coding sequence is TGTGCCATCAATGAGTCAGAGACAGGGGCCTACGAGCAGTACTTC. As protein: CAINESETGAYEQYF.

The chain links TRBV20-1 to TRBJ2-3, with 12 bases aligning to TRBD2. Germline CDR1 and CDR2: DFQATT and SNEGSKA (reference sequence). This CDR3 comprises 16 residues. V trimming: 6 bases; J trimming: 5 bases; junction bases outside the gene matches: 12. This CDR3 is CSARINGLAGLDTQYF. CDR3 coding DNA: TGCAGTGCCCGAATAAATGGACTAGCGGGACTAGATACGCAGTATTTT.

The sample holds a few counts of this clonotype. The rearrangement uses TRBV20-1 and TRBJ1-6; TRBD1 aligns across 8 bases. The CDR3 sequence is 15 residues long. The germline V gene encodes CDR1 DFQATT and CDR2 SNEGSKA (reference sequence). With V trimmed by 0 bases and J by 7 bases, 5 bases remained unmatched. In DNA, the CDR3 is TGCAGTGCTAGAGATGGGGCAGGGGGCAATTCACCCCTCCACTTT. It yields the protein CSARDGAGGNSPLHF.

The chain carries TRBV13 and TRBJ2-7; tentative D call: TRBD2 (5 bases). V was cut by 4 bases and J by 0 bases, with 16 bases left in between. The germline V gene encodes CDR1 PRHDT and CDR2 FYEKMQ (reference sequence). This CDR3 region has 16 residues. This chain's CDR3 is CASSSWSGKSSYEQYF. Written as DNA, the CDR3 is TGTGCCAGCAGCTCCTGGTCGGGGAAGAGCTCCTACGAGCAGTACTTC. The full variable domain, rest sourced from reference TRBV13 and TRBJ2-7, is AAGVIQSPRHLIKEKRETATLKCYPIPRHDTVYWYQQGPGQDPQFLISFYEKMQSDKGSIPDRFSAQQFSDYHSELNMSSLELGDSALYFCASSSWSGKSSYEQYFGPGTRLTVT.

The gene calls are TRBV12-3 or TRBV12-4 and TRBJ1-1; possible D gene TRBD1, 5 bases. CDR3 length equals 14 residues. Trimming took off 3 bases at V and 5 bases at J, with 13 bases between the two ends. CDR3 in amino acids: CASSLRGRGTEAFF. The CDR3, as DNA: TGTGCCAGCAGTTTGCGGGGCCGGGGGACTGAAGCTTTCTTT.

This sequence joins TRBV20-1 and TRBJ1-1, with D possibly matching TRBD1 (5 bases). CDR1 DFQATT and CDR2 SNEGSKA come from the germline V gene (reference sequence). Trimming cost V 0 bases and J 11 bases, with 16 bases left between them. The CDR3 is 13 residues long. DNA for the CDR3: TGCAGTGCTAGAGATCATGGGGGGTGGAAGGCTTTCTTT. Its protein product is CSARDHGGWKAFF.

The chain uses TRBV28 and TRBJ2-7; D gene ambiguous. CDR1 is MDHEN and CDR2 is SYDVKM in the germline V gene. Trimming removed 3 bases at V and 5 bases at J, with 14 bases between. This CDR3 region has 14 residues. CDR3 nucleotide sequence: TGTGCCAGCAGTTTGGTACAGAAGGTCGACGAGCAGTACTTC. Residues: CASSLVQKVDEQYF.

CDR3 protein: CASSQGGTRVIYEQYF. CDR3 bases: TGTGCCAGCAGCCAAGGCGGCACCCGGGTGATCTACGAGCAGTACTTC. The chain joins TRBV3-1 to TRBJ2-7, with D hard to call. Germline CDR1 reads LGHDT; CDR2 reads YNNKEL (reference sequence). Trimming shortened V by 1 base and J by 3 bases, and 16 bases separated the two germline ends. The CDR3 length is 16 residues.